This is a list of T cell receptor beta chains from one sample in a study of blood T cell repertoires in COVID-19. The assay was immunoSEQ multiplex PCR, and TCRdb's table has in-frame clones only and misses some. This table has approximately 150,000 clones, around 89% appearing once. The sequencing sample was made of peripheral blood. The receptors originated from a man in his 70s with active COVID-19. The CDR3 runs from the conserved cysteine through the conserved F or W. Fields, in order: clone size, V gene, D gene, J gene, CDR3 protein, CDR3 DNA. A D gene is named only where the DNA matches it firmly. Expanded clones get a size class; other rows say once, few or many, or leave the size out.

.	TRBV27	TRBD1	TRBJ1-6	CASSLSGQGRSPLHF	TGTGCCAGCAGTTTATCGGGACAGGGGAGATCACCCCTCCACTTT
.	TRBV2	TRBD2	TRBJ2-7	CASSGMTSGREQYF	TGTGCCAGCAGTGGCATGACTAGCGGGAGGGAGCAGTACTTC
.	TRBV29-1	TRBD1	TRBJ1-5	CSVESFDGTAGNQPQHF	TGCAGCGTTGAAAGCTTCGATGGGACAGCAGGCAATCAGCCCCAGCATTTT
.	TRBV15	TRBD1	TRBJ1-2	CATSGQENWFDGYTF	TGTGCCACCAGTGGACAGGAGAATTGGTTCGATGGCTACACCTTC
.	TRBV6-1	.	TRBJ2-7	CASSENRGYEQYF	TGTGCCAGCAGTGAAAATCGGGGCTACGAGCAGTACTTC
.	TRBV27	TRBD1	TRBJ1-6	CASRVGTGGYNSPLHF	TGTGCCAGCAGGGTCGGGACAGGGGGCTATAATTCACCCCTCCACTTT
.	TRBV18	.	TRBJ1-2	CASSPPSLTNYGYTF	TGTGCCAGCTCACCACCAAGTCTAACTAACTATGGCTACACCTTC
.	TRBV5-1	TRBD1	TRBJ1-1	CASSFRGRDTEAFF	TGCGCCAGCAGCTTCAGGGGGCGCGACACTGAAGCTTTCTTT
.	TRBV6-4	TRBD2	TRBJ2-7	CASSDPFSGSTLYEQYF	TGTGCCAGCAGTGACCCTTTTAGCGGGAGCACCCTTTACGAGCAGTACTTC
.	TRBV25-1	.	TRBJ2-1	CASSESRVMPYNEQFF	TGTGCCAGCAGTGAATCTCGGGTTATGCCCTACAATGAGCAGTTCTTC
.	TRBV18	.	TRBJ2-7	CASSPAGVYEQYF	TGTGCCAGCTCACCGGCAGGCGTGTACGAGCAGTACTTC
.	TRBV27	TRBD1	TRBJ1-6	CASSLTPTGRSPLHF	TGTGCCAGCAGTTTAACCCCGACAGGGAGGTCACCCCTCCACTTT
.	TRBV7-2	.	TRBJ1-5	CASSPDGGARQPQHF	TGTGCCAGCAGCCCAGACGGAGGGGCAAGACAGCCCCAGCATTTT
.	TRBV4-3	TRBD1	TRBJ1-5	CASSQDRGSNQPQHF	TGCGCCAGCAGCCAGGACAGGGGGAGCAATCAGCCCCAGCATTTT
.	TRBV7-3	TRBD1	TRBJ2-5	CASSPGGNQETQYF	TGTGCCAGCAGCCCAGGGGGCAACCAAGAGACCCAGTACTTC
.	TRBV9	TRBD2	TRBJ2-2	CASSVGLAGGPKNTGELFF	TGTGCCAGCAGCGTAGGACTAGCGGGAGGCCCCAAGAACACCGGGGAGCTGTTTTTT
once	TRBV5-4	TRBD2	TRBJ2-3	CASSYPRLAGDTDTQYF	TGTGCCAGCAGCTACCCGCGCCTAGCGGGCGACACAGATACGCAGTATTTT
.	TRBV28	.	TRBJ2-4	CASRATRGTPKNIQYF	TGTGCCAGCAGAGCAACCAGGGGCACCCCCAAAAACATTCAGTACTTC
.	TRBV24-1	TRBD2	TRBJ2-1	CATSDHRLAGTYNEQFF	TGTGCCACCAGTGACCACCGACTAGCGGGAACCTACAATGAGCAGTTCTTC
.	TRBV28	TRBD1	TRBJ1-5	CASSFIGTVKSYSNQPQHF	TGTGCCAGCAGTTTCATAGGGACAGTGAAGAGTTATAGCAATCAGCCCCAGCATTTT
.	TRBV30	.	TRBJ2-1	CAWSPPLGSYNEQFF	TGTGCCTGGAGTCCCCCTCTAGGTTCCTACAATGAGCAGTTCTTC
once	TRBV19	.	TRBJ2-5	CASSDRGETQYF	TGTGCCAGTTCCGACCGGGGAGAGACCCAGTACTTC
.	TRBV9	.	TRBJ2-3	CASSVDYNTDTQYF	TGTGCCAGCAGCGTTGACTATAACACAGATACGCAGTATTTT
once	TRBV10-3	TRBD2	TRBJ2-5	CAISLGQGGETQYF	TGTGCCATCAGTTTAGGTCAGGGAGGGGAGACCCAGTACTTC
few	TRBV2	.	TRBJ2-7	CASSGPLATTYEQYF	TGTGCCAGCAGTGGGCCGCTAGCGACTACCTACGAGCAGTACTTC
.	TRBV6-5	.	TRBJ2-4	CASKRSIAKNIQYF	TGTGCCAGCAAGAGGTCGATAGCCAAAAACATTCAGTACTTC
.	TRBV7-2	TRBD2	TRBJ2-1	CASSLGDYAGEGEQFF	TGTGCCAGCAGCTTGGGGGACTATGCGGGAGAGGGTGAGCAGTTCTTC
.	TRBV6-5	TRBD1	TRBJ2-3	CASNRQGLSTDTQYF	TGTGCCAGCAATCGACAGGGCCTGAGCACAGATACGCAGTATTTT
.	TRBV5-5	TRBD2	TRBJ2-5	CASSLTSGHQETQYF	TGTGCCAGCAGCTTGACTAGCGGCCACCAAGAGACCCAGTACTTC
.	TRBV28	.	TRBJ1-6	CASRQNSGRNSPLHF	TGTGCCAGCCGTCAGAACTCGGGTCGGAATTCACCCCTCCACTTT
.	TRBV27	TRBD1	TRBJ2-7	CASSSDRGGLYEQYF	TGTGCCAGCAGTTCCGACAGGGGTGGGCTCTACGAGCAGTACTTC